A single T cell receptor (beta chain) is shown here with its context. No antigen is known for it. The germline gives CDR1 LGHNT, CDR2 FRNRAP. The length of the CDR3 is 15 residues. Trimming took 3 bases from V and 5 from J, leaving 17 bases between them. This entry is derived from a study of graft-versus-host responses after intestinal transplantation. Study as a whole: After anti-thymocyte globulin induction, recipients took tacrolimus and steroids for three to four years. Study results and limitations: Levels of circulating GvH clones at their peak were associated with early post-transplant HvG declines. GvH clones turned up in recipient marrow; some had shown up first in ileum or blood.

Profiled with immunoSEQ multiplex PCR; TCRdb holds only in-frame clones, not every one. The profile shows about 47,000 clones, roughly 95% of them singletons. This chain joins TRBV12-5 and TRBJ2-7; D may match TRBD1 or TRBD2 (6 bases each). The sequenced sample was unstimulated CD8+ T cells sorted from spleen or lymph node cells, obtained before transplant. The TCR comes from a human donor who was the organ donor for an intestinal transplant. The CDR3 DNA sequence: TGTGCTAGTGGTTTTTTGGGGGGCAACGAAGACGAGCAGTACTTC. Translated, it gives CASGFLGGNEDEQYF.